The source of this T cell receptor (beta chain) is a study of shared clonotypes between healthy human individuals. Overall study results and limits: Sample collection involved blood only; tissue repertoires are likely different. In a few donors, about 5% of naive CD4 clonotypes appeared in common.

Notes on this clone: No antigen is known for it.

HIV-negative, healthy adults without recent acute infections or vaccinations were the donors. The CDR3 is made up of 11 amino acids. Germline lookup yields CDR1 SGHNT and CDR2 YYREEE (reference sequence). V was trimmed by 3 bases and J by 6 bases, leaving 5 bases between them. Every subset's genomic DNA went evenly onto several immunoSEQ plates. Profiling relied on immunoSEQ multiplex PCR, and the TCRdb table lists in-frame clones only, not all of them. The sample consists of 800,000 to 1,200,000 clones, around 82% of them appearing once. Source material: memory CD4+ T cells from PBMCs. This sample's subset: CD45RA-negative fraction. The sequence derives from a man aged 18 to 35 in good health. Some clones in this sample may be carry-over from other donors' samples. The V and J genes are TRBV5-4 and TRBJ2-3; D remains unclear. CDR3 in DNA: TGTGCCAGCAGCTATGCCGATACGCAGTATTTT. Translating it yields CASSYADTQYF.